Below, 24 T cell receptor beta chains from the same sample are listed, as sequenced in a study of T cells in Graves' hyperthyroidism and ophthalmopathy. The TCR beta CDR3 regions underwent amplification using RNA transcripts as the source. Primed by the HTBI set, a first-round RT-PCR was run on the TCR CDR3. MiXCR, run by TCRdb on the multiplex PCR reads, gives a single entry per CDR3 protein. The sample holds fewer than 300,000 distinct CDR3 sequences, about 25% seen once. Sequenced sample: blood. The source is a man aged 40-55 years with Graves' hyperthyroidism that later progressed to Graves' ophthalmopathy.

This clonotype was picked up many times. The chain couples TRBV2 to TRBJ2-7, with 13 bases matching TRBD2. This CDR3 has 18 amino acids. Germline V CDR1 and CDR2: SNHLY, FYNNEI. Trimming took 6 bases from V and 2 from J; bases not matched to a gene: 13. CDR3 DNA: TGTGCCAGCAGGGGACTAGCGGGATTCCCGTCAGGGACCTACGAGCAGTACTTC. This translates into CASRGLAGFPSGTYEQYF.

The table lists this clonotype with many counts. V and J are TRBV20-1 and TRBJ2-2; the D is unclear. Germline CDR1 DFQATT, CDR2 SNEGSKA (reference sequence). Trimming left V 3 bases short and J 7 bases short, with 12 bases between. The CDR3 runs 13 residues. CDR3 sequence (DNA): TGCAGTGCTAGTCATAGCAGCGACGGGGAGCTGTTTTTT. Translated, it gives CSASHSSDGELFF.

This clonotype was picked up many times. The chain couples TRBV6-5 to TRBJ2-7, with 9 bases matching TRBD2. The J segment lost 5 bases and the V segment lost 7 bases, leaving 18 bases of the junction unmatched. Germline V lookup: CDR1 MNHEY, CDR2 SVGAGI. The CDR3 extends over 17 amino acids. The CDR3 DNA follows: TGTGCCAGCACCCACCGAGGTGAGATAGCGGGAGTTGACGAGCAGTACTTC. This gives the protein CASTHRGEIAGVDEQYF.

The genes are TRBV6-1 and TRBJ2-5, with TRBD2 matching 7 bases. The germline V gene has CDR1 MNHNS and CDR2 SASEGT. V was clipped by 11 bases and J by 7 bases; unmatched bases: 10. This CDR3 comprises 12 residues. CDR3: CASRGGGGTQYF. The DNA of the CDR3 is TGTGCCTCCCGCGGGGGTGGCGGGACCCAGTACTTC.

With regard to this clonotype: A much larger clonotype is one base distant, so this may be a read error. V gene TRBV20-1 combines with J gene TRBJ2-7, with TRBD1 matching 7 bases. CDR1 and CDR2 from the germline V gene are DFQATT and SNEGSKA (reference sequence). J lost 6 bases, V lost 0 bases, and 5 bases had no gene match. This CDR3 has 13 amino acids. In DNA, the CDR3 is TGCAGTGCTAGAGATGACAGGGTAACCGAGCAGTACTTC. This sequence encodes CSARDDRVTEQYF.

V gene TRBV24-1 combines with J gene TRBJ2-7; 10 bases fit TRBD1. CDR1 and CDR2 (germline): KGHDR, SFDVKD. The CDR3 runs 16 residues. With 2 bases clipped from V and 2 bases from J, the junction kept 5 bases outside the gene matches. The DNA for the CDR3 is TGTGCCACCAGTGATTCGGGGACAGGGGTCACCTACGAGCAGTACTTC. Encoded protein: CATSDSGTGVTYEQYF.

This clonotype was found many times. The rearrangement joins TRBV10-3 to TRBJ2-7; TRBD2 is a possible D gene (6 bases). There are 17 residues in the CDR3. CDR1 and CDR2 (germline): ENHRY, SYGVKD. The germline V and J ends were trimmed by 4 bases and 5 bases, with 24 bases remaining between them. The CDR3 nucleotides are TGTGCCATCAGTGGTCCGCGACGGGACTCGGGACCCCACGAGCAGTACTTC. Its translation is CAISGPRRDSGPHEQYF.

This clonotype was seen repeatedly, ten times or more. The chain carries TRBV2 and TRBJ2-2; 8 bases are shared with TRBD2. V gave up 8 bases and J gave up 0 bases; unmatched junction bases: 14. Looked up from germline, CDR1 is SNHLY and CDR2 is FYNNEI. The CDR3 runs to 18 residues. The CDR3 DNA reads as TGTGCCAGCCGGCCCCGGGAGGGTAGTATATCGAACACCGGGGAGCTGTTTTTT. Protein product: CASRPREGSISNTGELFF.

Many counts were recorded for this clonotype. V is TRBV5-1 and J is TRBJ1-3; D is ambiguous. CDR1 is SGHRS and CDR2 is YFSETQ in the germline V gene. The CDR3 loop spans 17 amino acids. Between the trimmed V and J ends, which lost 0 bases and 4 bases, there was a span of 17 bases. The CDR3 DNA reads TGCGCCAGCAGCTTGGCCCTAGTGACGAAGTACGGAAACACCATATATTTT. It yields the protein CASSLALVTKYGNTIYF.

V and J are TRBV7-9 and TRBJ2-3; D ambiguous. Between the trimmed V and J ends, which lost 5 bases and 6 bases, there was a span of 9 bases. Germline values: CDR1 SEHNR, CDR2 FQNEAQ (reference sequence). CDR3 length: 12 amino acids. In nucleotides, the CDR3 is TGTGCCAGCAGCCCTACCCTGGATACGCAGTATTTT. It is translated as CASSPTLDTQYF.

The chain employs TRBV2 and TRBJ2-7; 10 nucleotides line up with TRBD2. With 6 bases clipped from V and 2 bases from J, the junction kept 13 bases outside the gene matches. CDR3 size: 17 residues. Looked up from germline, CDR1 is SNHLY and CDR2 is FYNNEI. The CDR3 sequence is CASSRNPTSGVTYEQYF. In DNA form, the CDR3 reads TGTGCCAGCAGCCGAAACCCAACTAGCGGGGTTACCTACGAGCAGTACTTC. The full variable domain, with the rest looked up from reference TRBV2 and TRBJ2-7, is EPEVTQTPSHQVTQMGQEVILRCVPISNHLYFYWYRQILGQKVEFLVSFYNNEISEKSEIFDDQFSVERPDGSNFTLKIRSTKLEDSAMYFCASSRNPTSGVTYEQYFGPGTRLTVT.

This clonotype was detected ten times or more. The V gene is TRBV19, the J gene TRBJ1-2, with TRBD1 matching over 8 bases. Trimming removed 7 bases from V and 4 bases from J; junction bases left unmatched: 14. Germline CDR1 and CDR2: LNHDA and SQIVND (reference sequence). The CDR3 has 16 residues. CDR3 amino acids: CASTTMPGTGGYGYTF. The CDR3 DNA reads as TGTGCCAGTACCACCATGCCCGGGACAGGAGGCTATGGCTACACCTTC.

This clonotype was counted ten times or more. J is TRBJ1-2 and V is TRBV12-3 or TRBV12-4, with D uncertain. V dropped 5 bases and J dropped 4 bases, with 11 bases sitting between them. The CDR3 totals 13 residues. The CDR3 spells CASSPGISYGYTF. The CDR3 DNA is TGTGCCAGCAGTCCCGGGATCTCCTATGGCTACACCTTC.

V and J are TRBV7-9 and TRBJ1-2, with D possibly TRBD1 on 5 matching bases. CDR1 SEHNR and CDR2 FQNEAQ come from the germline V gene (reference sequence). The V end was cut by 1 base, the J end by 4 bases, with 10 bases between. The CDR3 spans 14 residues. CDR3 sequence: CASSLGRGGYGYTF. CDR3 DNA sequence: TGTGCCAGCAGCTTAGGAAGGGGTGGCTATGGCTACACCTTC.

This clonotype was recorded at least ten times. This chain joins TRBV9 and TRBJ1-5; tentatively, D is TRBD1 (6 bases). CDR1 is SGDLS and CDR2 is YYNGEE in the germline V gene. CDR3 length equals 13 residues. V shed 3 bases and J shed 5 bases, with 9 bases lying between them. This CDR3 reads CASSADRYQPQHF. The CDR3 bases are TGTGCCAGCAGCGCGGACAGATATCAGCCCCAGCATTTT. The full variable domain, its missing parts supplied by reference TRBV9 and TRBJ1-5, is DSGVTQTPKHLITATGQRVTLRCSPRSGDLSVYWYQQSLDQGLQFLIQYYNGEERAKGNILERFSAQQFPDLHSELNLSSLELGDSALYFCASSADRYQPQHFGDGTRLSIL.

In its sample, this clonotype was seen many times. CDR3 sequence: CASSEDKNTEAFF. CDR3 bases: TGCGCCAGCAGTGAGGACAAGAACACTGAAGCTTTCTTT. The chain couples TRBV10-1 to TRBJ1-1; D is unclear. This CDR3 is built from 13 residues. CDR1 WNHNN and CDR2 SYGVQD come from the germline V gene (reference sequence). V was shortened by 2 bases and J by 1 base, with 5 bases between the two germline ends.

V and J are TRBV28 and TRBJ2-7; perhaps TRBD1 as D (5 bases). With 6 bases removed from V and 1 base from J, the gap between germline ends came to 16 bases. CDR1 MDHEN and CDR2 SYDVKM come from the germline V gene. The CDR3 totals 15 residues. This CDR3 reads CASRSDSVPSYEQYF. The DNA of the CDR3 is TGTGCCAGCAGATCCGACAGCGTACCTTCCTACGAGCAGTACTTC. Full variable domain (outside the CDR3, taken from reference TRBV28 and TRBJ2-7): DVKVTQSSRYLVKRTGEKVFLECVQDMDHENMFWYRQDPGLGLRLIYFSYDVKMKEKGDIPEGYSVSREKKERFSLILESASTNQTSMYLCASRSDSVPSYEQYFGPGTRLTVT.

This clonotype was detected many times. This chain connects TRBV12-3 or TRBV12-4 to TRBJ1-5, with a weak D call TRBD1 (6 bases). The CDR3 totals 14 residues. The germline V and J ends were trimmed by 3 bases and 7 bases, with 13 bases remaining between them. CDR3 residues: CASSFGGARQPQHF. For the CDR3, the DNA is TGTGCCAGCAGTTTCGGGGGGGCGCGACAGCCCCAGCATTTT.

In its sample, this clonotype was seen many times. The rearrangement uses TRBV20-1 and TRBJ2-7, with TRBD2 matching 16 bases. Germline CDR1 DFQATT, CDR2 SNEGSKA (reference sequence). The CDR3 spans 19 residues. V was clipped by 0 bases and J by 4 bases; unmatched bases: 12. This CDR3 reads CSARDPGLAGGGVGYEQYF. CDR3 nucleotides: TGCAGTGCTAGAGACCCGGGACTAGCGGGAGGGGGAGTCGGGTACGAGCAGTACTTC.

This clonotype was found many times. CDR3 region: CASSLSANTGELFF. The CDR3 DNA is TGTGCCAGCAGTTTGTCAGCGAACACCGGGGAGCTGTTTTTT. The genes are TRBV28 and TRBJ2-2; no clear D. Trimming removed 3 bases from V and 0 bases from J, with 5 bases in between. Germline-derived CDR1 and CDR2 are MDHEN and SYDVKM. This CDR3 spans 14 amino acids.

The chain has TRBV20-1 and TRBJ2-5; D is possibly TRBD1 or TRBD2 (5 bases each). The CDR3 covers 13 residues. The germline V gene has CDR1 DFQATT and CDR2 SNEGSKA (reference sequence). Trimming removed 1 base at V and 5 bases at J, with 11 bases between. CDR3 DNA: TGCAGTGCTAGAGTCGGGGCGGTGGAGACCCAGTACTTC. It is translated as CSARVGAVETQYF.

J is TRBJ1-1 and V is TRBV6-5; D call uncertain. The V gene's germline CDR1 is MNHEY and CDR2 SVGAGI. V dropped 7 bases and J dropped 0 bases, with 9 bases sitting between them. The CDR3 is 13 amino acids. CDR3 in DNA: TGTGCCAGCATCACACCCATGAACACTGAAGCTTTCTTT. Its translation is CASITPMNTEAFF.

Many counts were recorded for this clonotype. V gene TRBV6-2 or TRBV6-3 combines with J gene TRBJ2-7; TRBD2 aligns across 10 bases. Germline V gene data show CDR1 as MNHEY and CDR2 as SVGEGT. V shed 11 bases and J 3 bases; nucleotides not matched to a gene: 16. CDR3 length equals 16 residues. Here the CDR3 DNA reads TGTGCCGCCGCCGGGCTAGCGGGAGTTTTCAGCTACGAGCAGTACTTC. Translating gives CAAAGLAGVFSYEQYF.

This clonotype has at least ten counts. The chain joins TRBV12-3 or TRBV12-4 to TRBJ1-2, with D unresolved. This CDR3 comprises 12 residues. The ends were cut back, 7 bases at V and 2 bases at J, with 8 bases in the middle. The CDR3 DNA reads TGTGCCAGCAATTCGCAAAACTATGGCTACACCTTC. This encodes CASNSQNYGYTF.